This TCR beta chain was retrieved from a study of shared clonotypes between healthy human individuals. Germline loops: CDR1 GTSNPN, CDR2 SVGIG (reference sequence). J lost 4 bases, V lost 5 bases, and 11 bases had no gene match. The CDR3 runs 15 residues. The protocol was immunoSEQ multiplex PCR, while the TCRdb copy is restricted to in-frame clones and leaves out a portion. The data contain a few hundred thousand clones, roughly 97% of them seen just once; the ten biggest clones take up about 0.06%. The source material was naive CD4+ T cells sorted from blood. The subset: CD45RA+ positively selected. V is TRBV30 and J is TRBJ1-1, with TRBD1 identical over 9 bases. This TCR was recovered from a woman aged 30 to 39 in good health. CDR3 residues: CAWPPGQGRITEAFF. The DNA for the CDR3 is TGTGCCTGGCCCCCGGGACAGGGTCGGATCACTGAAGCTTTCTTT.